These 29 T cell receptor beta chains were all obtained from the same sample, sequenced in a study of T cell responses to AZD1222 COVID-19 vaccine. Generated by immunoSEQ multiplex PCR, the TCRdb table keeps only in-frame clones and is missing some. The data show over 150,000 clones, 91% seen once. The starting material was peripheral blood, obtained 28 days after the second AZD1222 dose. The receptors were sampled from an adult who received the AZD1222 COVID-19 vaccine.

The CDR3 region has the DNA TGTGCCAGCAGTTTATTCCAGAGCTACGAGCAGTACTTC. Its protein is CASSLFQSYEQYF. The chain combines TRBV27 with TRBJ2-7; the D is unclear. Looked up from germline, CDR1 is MNHEY and CDR2 is SMNVEV (reference sequence). The CDR3 length is 13 residues. Trimming took 1 base from V and 3 from J, leaving 7 bases between them.

The gene calls are TRBV18 and TRBJ1-6; D is unresolved. The germline gives CDR1 KGHSH, CDR2 LQKENI. CDR3 length equals 13 residues. The V gene lost 4 bases and the J gene lost 5 bases, with 6 bases spanning the gap. DNA for the CDR3: TGTGCCAGCTCACGCGGGGATAATTCACCCCTCCACTTT. The encoded protein is CASSRGDNSPLHF.

This chain links TRBV9 with TRBJ2-5, with 11 bases lining up with TRBD2. Germline trimming cut 7 bases from V and 2 bases from J; bases unmatched to any gene: 7. The CDR3 totals 15 residues. Germline V gives CDR1 SGDLS, CDR2 YYNGEE. In DNA form, the CDR3 reads TGTGCCAGCTCGACTAGCGGGGTTCCTCAAGAGACCCAGTACTTC. Translation: CASSTSGVPQETQYF. Looking up the rest from reference TRBV9 and TRBJ2-5 gives the full variable domain: DSGVTQTPKHLITATGQRVTLRCSPRSGDLSVYWYQQSLDQGLQFLIQYYNGEERAKGNILERFSAQQFPDLHSELNLSSLELGDSALYFCASSTSGVPQETQYFGPGTRLLVL.

As regards this clone: Other DNA sequences in this sample translate to the same CDR3. CDR3 loop: CASSPTEGYGYTF. The DNA for the CDR3 is TGTGCCAGCTCGCCTACAGAGGGCTATGGCTACACCTTC. V is TRBV18 and J is TRBJ1-2; D remains ambiguous. Trimming pared 6 bases from V and 4 bases from J, leaving 12 bases between. This CDR3 has 13 amino acids. The germline CDR1 and CDR2 sequences are KGHSH and LQKENI.

The count of this clone is one. The gene calls are TRBV7-9 and TRBJ1-3, with no clear D. Trimming removed 5 bases at V and 0 bases at J, with 14 bases between. Per the germline V gene, CDR1 is SEHNR and CDR2 is FQNEAQ (reference sequence). The CDR3 covers 16 residues. This CDR3 is CASSPREGLSGNTIYF. CDR3 nucleotides: TGTGCCAGCAGCCCCCGCGAGGGCCTCTCTGGAAACACCATATATTTT.

The genes are TRBV9 and TRBJ2-1; TRBD1 or TRBD2 may be the D gene (5 bases each). V lost 1 base to trimming and J lost 2 bases, with 10 bases between them. The germline V gene has CDR1 SGDLS and CDR2 YYNGEE. The CDR3 is made up of 15 amino acids. The CDR3 bases are TGTGCCAGCAGCGTAAGGGGAGAAGCCTACAATGAGCAGTTCTTC. Translating gives CASSVRGEAYNEQFF.

The chain uses TRBV21-1 and TRBJ1-2; TRBD1, the D gene given by the table, was not confirmed from the DNA. TRBV21-1 is classified as a pseudogene. This CDR3 has 17 amino acids. The CDR3 loop is CASSKALLGQGACGYTF. The DNA for the CDR3 is TGTGCCAGCAGCAAAGCGCTTTTGGGGCAGGGGGCATGCGGCTACACCTTC.

This clone occurred once. CDR3 sequence: CASSPRRDRDTEAFF. CDR3 DNA: TGTGCCAGCAGTCCACGACGGGACAGGGACACTGAAGCTTTCTTT. The chain has TRBV27 and TRBJ1-1; 9 bases are a match to TRBD1. V was clipped by 5 bases and J by 3 bases; unmatched bases: 7. The length of the CDR3 is 15 residues. CDR1 and CDR2 (germline): MNHEY, SMNVEV (reference sequence).

This sequence joins TRBV5-1 and TRBJ2-2; D gene uncertain. This CDR3 contains 14 residues. Per germline, CDR1 SGHRS and CDR2 YFSETQ. V lost 1 base, J lost 5 bases, and 9 bases lay in between. The CDR3 sequence is CASSLQDATGELFF. The DNA for the CDR3 is TGCGCCAGCAGCTTGCAGGACGCTACCGGGGAGCTGTTTTTT.

V gene TRBV7-2 combines with J gene TRBJ2-7; 10 nucleotides match TRBD2. Germline CDR1 reads SGHTA; CDR2 reads FQGNSA. The CDR3 spans 18 residues. Germline trimming cut 6 bases from V and 1 base from J; bases unmatched to any gene: 15. The CDR3 coding sequence is TGTGCCAGCAGTTTAAGGGTCTTAGCTAGCGGGAGTTCCTACGAGCAGTACTTC. Translating it yields CASSLRVLASGSSYEQYF. Full variable domain (missing parts from reference TRBV7-2 and TRBJ2-7): GAGVSQSPSNKVTEKGKDVELRCDPISGHTALYWYRQSLGQGLEFLIYFQGNSAPDKSGLPSDRFSAERTGGSVSTLTIQRTQQEDSAVYLCASSLRVLASGSSYEQYFGPGTRLTVT.

The chain carries TRBV11-3 and TRBJ2-5, with 9 bases aligning to TRBD2. The junction had 16 bases not matched to a gene; V was cut back by 0 bases and J by 5 bases. The CDR3 runs 19 residues. Germline CDR1 SGHNT, CDR2 YENEEA. Here the CDR3 reads CASSLEGTSQGTGTETQYF. The CDR3 bases are TGTGCCAGCAGCTTAGAGGGGACTAGCCAGGGAACGGGTACGGAGACCCAGTACTTC. The full variable domain, its missing parts supplied by reference TRBV11-3 and TRBJ2-5, is EAGVVQSPRYKIIEKKQPVAFWCNPISGHNTLYWYLQNLGQGPELLIRYENEEAVDDSQLPKDRFSAERLKGVDSTLKIQPAELGDSAVYLCASSLEGTSQGTGTETQYFGPGTRLLVL.

This clone was observed a single time. The V and J genes are TRBV24-1 and TRBJ1-2; D remains ambiguous. CDR3 length: 12 amino acids. The V gene's germline CDR1 is KGHDR and CDR2 SFDVKD. Between the trimmed V and J ends, which lost 1 base and 6 bases, there was a span of 5 bases. The CDR3 loop is CATSDFGDGYTF. Written as DNA, the CDR3 is TGTGCCACCAGTGATTTCGGGGATGGCTACACCTTC.

This chain links TRBV3-1 (or the pseudogene TRBV3-2) with TRBJ1-4; TRBD1 is a possible D gene (6 bases). With 1 base removed from V and 6 bases from J, the gap between germline ends came to 12 bases. Per germline, CDR1 LGHDT and CDR2 YNNKEL (reference sequence). The CDR3 sequence is 15 residues long. CDR3 bases: TGTGCCAGCAGCCAAGGGGGGGCGCGACATGAAAAACTGTTTTTT. Encoded protein: CASSQGGARHEKLFF.

This chain uses TRBV27 with TRBJ2-7; D perhaps matches TRBD1 (6 bases). V was cut by 2 bases and J by 1 base, with 9 bases left in between. This CDR3 has 14 residues. The germline V gene encodes CDR1 MNHEY and CDR2 SMNVEV (reference sequence). CDR3 loop: CASSLLTGSYEQYF. Here the CDR3 DNA reads TGTGCCAGCAGTTTACTGACAGGTTCCTACGAGCAGTACTTC.

The V gene is TRBV19, the J gene TRBJ2-1; 8 nucleotides line up with TRBD2. V lost 5 bases, J lost 0 bases, and 0 bases stayed unmatched. CDR3 length: 14 amino acids. CDR1 LNHDA and CDR2 SQIVND come from the germline V gene (reference sequence). The CDR3 sequence: CASSGTSSYNEQFF. In nucleotides, the CDR3 is TGTGCCAGTAGTGGGACTAGCTCCTACAATGAGCAGTTCTTC.

The rearrangement links TRBV30 to TRBJ1-3; D unclear. The germline V and J ends were trimmed by 7 bases and 8 bases, with 9 bases remaining between them. This CDR3 region has 10 residues. Looked up from germline, CDR1 is GTSNPN and CDR2 is SVGIG (reference sequence). The CDR3 sequence: CAFGRDTIYF. The CDR3 nucleotides are TGTGCCTTCGGTAGGGACACCATATATTTT.

This clone appeared a few times. The chain couples TRBV28 to TRBJ1-3, with D hard to call. V dropped 6 bases and J dropped 2 bases, with 8 bases sitting between them. Germline lookup yields CDR1 MDHEN and CDR2 SYDVKM. The CDR3 extends over 13 amino acids. CDR3 sequence reads: CASSPPPGNTIYF. CDR3 bases: TGTGCCAGCAGCCCCCCCCCTGGAAACACCATATATTTT.

The chain combines TRBV7-2 with TRBJ1-4, with a tentative D call TRBD1 (5 bases). The V end lost 1 base, the J end lost 9 bases, and 18 bases lay between the germline ends. Looked up from germline, CDR1 is SGHTA and CDR2 is FQGNSA. This CDR3 has 16 residues. CDR3 region: CASSLGVQGGTKKLFF. In nucleotides, the CDR3 is TGTGCCAGCAGCTTAGGGGTCCAGGGCGGTACAAAAAAACTGTTTTTT.

The CDR3 bases are TGTGCCAGTAGTACAGAACAGGGCGAAGACACTGAAGCTTTCTTT. Amino acid sequence: CASSTEQGEDTEAFF. The chain recombines TRBV19 with TRBJ1-1, with TRBD1 as a possible D gene (6 bases). The CDR3 contains 15 residues. Germline V lookup: CDR1 LNHDA, CDR2 SQIVND (reference sequence). With 4 bases removed from V and 3 bases from J, the gap between germline ends came to 15 bases.

This clone was seen once. The chain couples TRBV19 to TRBJ1-2, with D tentatively TRBD1 (6 bases). Germline V CDR1 and CDR2: LNHDA, SQIVND (reference sequence). This CDR3 has 15 residues. The germline V and J ends were trimmed by 7 bases and 3 bases, with 18 bases remaining between them. CDR3: CASTPLDQGHYGYTF. The CDR3 DNA sequence: TGTGCCAGTACCCCCCTGGACCAGGGGCACTATGGCTACACCTTC. Full variable domain (missing parts from reference TRBV19 and TRBJ1-2): DGGITQSPKYLFRKEGQNVTLSCEQNLNHDAMYWYRQDPGQGLRLIYYSQIVNDFQKGDIAEGYSVSREKKESFPLTVTSAQKNPTAFYLCASTPLDQGHYGYTFGSGTRLTVV.

This clone was picked up a small number of times. J is TRBJ2-1 and V is TRBV5-4; 11 nucleotides match TRBD2. V dropped 2 bases and J dropped 6; count of bases not matched to a gene: 10. Germline assignment: CDR1 SGHNT and CDR2 YYREEE (reference sequence). The CDR3 is 17 residues long. Here the CDR3 DNA reads TGTGCCAGCAGCTTAGGGACTAGCGGAATCCGGGGCAATGAGCAGTTCTTC. Its translation is CASSLGTSGIRGNEQFF.

The V gene is TRBV5-4, the J gene TRBJ2-7; D not resolved. The CDR3 has 11 amino acids. V was cut by 4 bases and J by 2 bases, with 4 bases left in between. Germline CDR1 and CDR2: SGHNT and YYREEE (reference sequence). The CDR3 DNA sequence: TGTGCCAGCAGCAAGACCTACGAGCAGTACTTC. Protein: CASSKTYEQYF.

The chain uses TRBV28 and TRBJ2-7; 9 bases fit TRBD1. The CDR3 is 15 residues long. Unmatched junction bases numbered 3, after V lost 2 bases and J lost 1 base. The germline gives CDR1 MDHEN, CDR2 SYDVKM. The CDR3 is CASSLGGTGSYEQYF. The CDR3 DNA sequence: TGTGCCAGCAGTTTAGGCGGGACAGGGTCCTACGAGCAGTACTTC.

The chain recombines TRBV11-3 with TRBJ2-1; D unclear. Trimming pared 4 bases from V and 3 bases from J, leaving 7 bases between. The CDR3 contains 13 residues. Germline lookup yields CDR1 SGHNT and CDR2 YENEEA. The CDR3 loop reads CASSSIYYNEQFF. In DNA form, the CDR3 reads TGTGCCAGCAGCTCAATATACTACAATGAGCAGTTCTTC.

The chain couples TRBV28 to TRBJ1-2, with D unresolved. V was shortened by 3 bases and J by 2 bases, with 16 bases between the two germline ends. CDR3 length: 16 residues. Germline V lookup: CDR1 MDHEN, CDR2 SYDVKM. The CDR3 DNA reads TGTGCCAGCAGTTTCCCCCGACGGTTACCCAACTATGGCTACACCTTC. Amino acids: CASSFPRRLPNYGYTF.

This sequence joins TRBV24-1 and TRBJ2-5; either TRBD1 or TRBD2 may supply D (5 bases each). Germline-derived CDR1 and CDR2 are KGHDR and SFDVKD. The CDR3 loop spans 16 amino acids. V was clipped by 7 bases and J by 0 bases, with 17 bases between them. CDR3 coding DNA: TGTGCCACCAGCCCGACCGGGACGGAAAACCAAGAGACCCAGTACTTC. This codes for CATSPTGTENQETQYF.

The rearrangement links TRBV7-9 to TRBJ1-1; D is uncertain. Trimming took off 5 bases at V and 1 base at J, with 5 bases between the two ends. Germline lookup yields CDR1 SEHNR and CDR2 FQNEAQ (reference sequence). The CDR3 extends over 12 amino acids. The DNA of the CDR3 is TGTGCCAGCAGCCCCCCGAACACTGAAGCTTTCTTT. This sequence encodes CASSPPNTEAFF.

The V gene is TRBV7-9, the J gene TRBJ2-2; unclear D gene. This CDR3 contains 16 residues. CDR1 SEHNR and CDR2 FQNEAQ come from the germline V gene (reference sequence). V dropped 8 bases and J dropped 0 bases, with 16 bases sitting between them. In nucleotides, the CDR3 is TGTGCCAGCCGGCCGCCCTTCCAGCCGAACACCGGGGAGCTGTTTTTT. Amino acid sequence: CASRPPFQPNTGELFF.

This sequence joins TRBV12-5 and TRBJ1-1; D is possibly TRBD1 (5 bases). This CDR3 contains 16 residues. Germline CDR1 reads LGHNT; CDR2 reads FRNRAP. V was cut by 3 bases and J by 0 bases, with 14 bases left in between. The CDR3 sequence is CASGFHPGLMNTEAFF. The CDR3 coding sequence is TGTGCTAGTGGTTTTCACCCGGGACTCATGAACACTGAAGCTTTCTTT.